This is a list of T cell receptor beta chains from one sample in a study of blood T cell repertoires in COVID-19. Libraries were prepared by immunoSEQ multiplex PCR; TCRdb keeps only in-frame clonotypes and omits some of them. The sample yields approximately 150,000 clones, about nine tenths seen once. The sample taken for sequencing was PBMCs or T cells enriched from blood (not recorded which). These receptors were taken from a woman between 40 and 55 years old who had been exposed to COVID-19. Each CDR3 is given with its conserved first and last residue.

TRBV7-3 | CASSLQSNTGELFF
TRBV6-2/TRBV6-3 | CASSYLTRLASSYNEQFF
TRBV7-3 | CASSLTANTEAFF
TRBV3-1/TRBV3-2 | CASSHGDRGLIGYTF
TRBV5-1 | CASSSPSGQAAGTGELFF
TRBV28 | CASTSGGAGLNTEAFF
TRBV5-4 | CASRAERFSYEQYF
TRBV6-5 | CASRLSGGSNQPQHF
TRBV3-1/TRBV3-2 | CASSQGQGRSGTEAFF
TRBV5-1 | CASSFSTTGMNPEAFF
TRBV4-3 | CASSQDFQSTDTQYF
TRBV18 | CASSLKTGSGNTIYF
TRBV5-1 | CASSRTGTNQPQHF
TRBV4-3 | CASSQDMNQPQHF
TRBV4-1 | CASSQEAPQGSIDEQYF
TRBV19 | CASSPGIGANVLTF
TRBV29-1 | CSVEDRVLHRGQFF
TRBV19 | CASKQQGAGTEAFF
TRBV7-9 | CASSGRDRVDSPLHF
TRBV7-2 | CASSLLAGLGYNEQFF
TRBV30 | CAQEGVYSNQPQHF
TRBV5-4 | CASSFSGDTQYF
TRBV28 | CASQGGNSSLHF
TRBV19 | CASRRATGQPYGYTF
TRBV9 | CASSVRETEAFF
TRBV3-1/TRBV3-2 | CASSQDPGGSTDTQYF
TRBV5-1 | CASSLALSGGGHNEQFF
TRBV13 | CASSWKGYEQYF
TRBV9 | CASSTWTSGYTDTQYF
TRBV2 | CASGLAGGLYNEQFF
TRBV25-1 | CASSEPTVTYEQYF
TRBV27 | CASSHPGYLNNNEQFF